Sequencing of this T cell receptor (beta chain) was carried out in a study of OX40 agonist ivuxolimab in advanced cancers. In the study overall: The costimulatory receptor OX40 (CD134) was targeted by ivuxolimab, a fully human IgG2 agonistic monoclonal antibody. In the dose-escalation cohort, about four fifths of patients were male, and the mean age was 60 years with a range of roughly 20 to 79. The point of sequencing TCRbeta in the periphery was to test whether ivuxolimab changed TCR sequence diversity and drove clonal T-cell expansion. Of the roughly 52 dose-escalation patients, hepatocellular carcinoma was present in 19, melanoma in roughly 15, renal cell carcinoma in 9 and head and neck cancer in 9. The paper covers the monotherapy dose-escalation part of the phase I ivuxolimab trial, which included N of about 50 patients. Partial responses occurred in three dose-escalation patients, of whom one had hepatocellular carcinoma and two had cutaneous melanoma. Intravenous ivuxolimab was administered to patients every 2 weeks at six dose levels: 0.01, 0.1, 0.3, 1.5, 3 and 10 mg/kg. Patients were allowed to have had prior anti-PD-1, anti-PD-L1 or anti-CTLA-4 therapy, and roughly 40% of the dose-escalation patients had previously received checkpoint inhibitors. The full study reports these points: Low levels of normalized T-cell clonal expansion were also shown by some nonresponding patients. Which antigens the clonally expanded peripheral T cells were specific for was not determined. After ivuxolimab, expanded clones were on average more numerous among CD8+ T cells than among CD4+ T cells. At doses of 0.1 to 3.0 mg/kg, clonal expansion of both CD4+ and CD8+ T cells in blood was seen between baseline and week 6. Partial responders in the 0.1-3.0 mg/kg groups had among the lowest normalized peripheral clonal expansion, especially among CD8+ T cells.

Genomic DNA was extracted from sorted cells for sequencing of the TCRbeta CDR3 region. The immunoSEQ Assay was used for sequencing of TCRbeta CDR3 regions. TCRdb re-hosts the immuneACCESS table, in-frame sequences only. Its copies lack some clones; in the studies checked, an unresolved V gene accounts for under half of them, and the cause for the rest is not known. The sample records tens of thousands of clones, 85% of which are singletons. The ten largest account for around 1.7% of the sample. A word on this clone: Its antigen is not yet known. No per-base quality is available; no much larger clone lies one base away.

Patients with a history of autoimmune disease or receiving systemic immunosuppression were excluded from the trial. Peripheral blood for TCR sequencing was collected from all dose cohorts at baseline, on cycle 4 day 1, and on cycle 7 day 1. Samples were obtained from an open-label, multicenter, first-in-human phase I dose-escalation trial of ivuxolimab. Adults with locally advanced or metastatic melanoma, renal cell, hepatocellular, or head and neck squamous cell carcinoma were enrolled in the trial. Before TCR sequencing, CD4+ and CD8+ T cells were separately sorted from peripheral blood. From its cysteine to its phenylalanine, the CDR3 spans 14 amino acids. The only DNA kept is the CDR3, 42 bases in frame from the first base. Germline trimming: 5 bases from V, 8 bases from J; junction bases outside gene matches: 8. As encoded in the germline V gene (reference sequence), CDR1 is SEHNR while CDR2 is FQNEAQ.

The sequences come from CD4+ or CD8+ T cells sorted from blood, collected in a trial of the OX40 agonist ivuxolimab. The receptor was isolated from an adult with an advanced solid tumor such as melanoma, head and neck, liver or kidney cancer. The V and J segments used are TRBV7-9 and TRBJ1-4; 7 of the junction bases match TRBD1. The sequenced DNA: TGTGCCAGCAGCCCCCCAGGGGGGGTCGAAAAACTGTTTTTT. It specifies CASSPPGGVEKLFF.